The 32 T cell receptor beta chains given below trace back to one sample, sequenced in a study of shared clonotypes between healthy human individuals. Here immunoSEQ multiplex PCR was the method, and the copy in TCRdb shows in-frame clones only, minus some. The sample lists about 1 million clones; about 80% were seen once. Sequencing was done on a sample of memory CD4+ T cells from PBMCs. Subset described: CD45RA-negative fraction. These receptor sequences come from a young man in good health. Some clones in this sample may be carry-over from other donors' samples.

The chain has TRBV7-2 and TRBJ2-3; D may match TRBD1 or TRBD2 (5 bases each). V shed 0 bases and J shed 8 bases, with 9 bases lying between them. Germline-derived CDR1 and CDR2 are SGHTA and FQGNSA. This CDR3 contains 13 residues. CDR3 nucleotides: TGTGCCAGCAGCTTAGCGCCAGGGAGTACGCAGTATTTT. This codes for CASSLAPGSTQYF.

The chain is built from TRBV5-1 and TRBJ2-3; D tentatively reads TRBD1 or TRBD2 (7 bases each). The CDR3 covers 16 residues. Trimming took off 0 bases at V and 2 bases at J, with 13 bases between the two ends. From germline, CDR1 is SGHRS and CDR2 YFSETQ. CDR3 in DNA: TGCGCCAGCAGCTTGGCCCCAGGGGGGGCCACAGATACGCAGTATTTT. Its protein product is CASSLAPGGATDTQYF. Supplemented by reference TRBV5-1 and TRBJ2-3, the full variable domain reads KAGVTQTPRYLIKTRGQQVTLSCSPISGHRSVSWYQQTPGQGLQFLFEYFSETQRNKGNFPGRFSGRQFSNSRSEMNVSTLELGDSALYLCASSLAPGGATDTQYFGPGTRLTVL.

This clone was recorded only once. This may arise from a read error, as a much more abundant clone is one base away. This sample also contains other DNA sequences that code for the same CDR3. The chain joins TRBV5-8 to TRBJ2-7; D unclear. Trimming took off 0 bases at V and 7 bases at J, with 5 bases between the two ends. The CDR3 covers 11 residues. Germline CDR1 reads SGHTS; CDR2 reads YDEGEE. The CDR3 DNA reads TGTGCCAGCAGCTTGGAAGGAGAGCAGTACTTC. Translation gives CASSLEGEQYF.

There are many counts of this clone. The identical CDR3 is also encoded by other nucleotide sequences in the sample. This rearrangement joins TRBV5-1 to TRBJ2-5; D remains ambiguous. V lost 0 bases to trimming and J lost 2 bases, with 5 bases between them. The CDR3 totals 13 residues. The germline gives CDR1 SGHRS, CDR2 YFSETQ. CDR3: CASSLGVQETQYF. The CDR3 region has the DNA TGCGCCAGCAGCTTGGGAGTACAAGAGACCCAGTACTTC.

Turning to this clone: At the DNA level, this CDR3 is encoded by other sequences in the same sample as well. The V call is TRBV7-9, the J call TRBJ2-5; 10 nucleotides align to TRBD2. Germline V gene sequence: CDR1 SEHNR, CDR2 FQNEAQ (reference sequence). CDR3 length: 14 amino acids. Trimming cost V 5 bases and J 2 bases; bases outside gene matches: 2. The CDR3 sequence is CASSPAGGQETQYF. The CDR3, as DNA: TGTGCCAGCAGCCCAGCGGGGGGGCAAGAGACCCAGTACTTC.

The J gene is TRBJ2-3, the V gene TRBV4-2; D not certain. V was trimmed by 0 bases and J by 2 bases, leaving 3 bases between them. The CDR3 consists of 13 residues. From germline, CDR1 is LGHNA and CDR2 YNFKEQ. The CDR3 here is CASSQEPTDTQYF. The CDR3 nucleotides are TGTGCCAGCAGCCAAGAACCCACAGATACGCAGTATTTT.

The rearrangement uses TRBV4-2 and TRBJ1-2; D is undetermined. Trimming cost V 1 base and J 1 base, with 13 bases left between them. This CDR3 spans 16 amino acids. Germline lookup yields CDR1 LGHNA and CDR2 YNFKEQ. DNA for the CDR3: TGTGCCAGCAGCCAAGCTCGCGGAATGATTAACTATGGCTACACCTTC. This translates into CASSQARGMINYGYTF.

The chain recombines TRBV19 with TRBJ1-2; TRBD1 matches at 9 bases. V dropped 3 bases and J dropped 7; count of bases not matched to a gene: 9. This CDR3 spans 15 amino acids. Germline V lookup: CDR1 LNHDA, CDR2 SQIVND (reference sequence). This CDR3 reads CASSIQLGQGGGYTF. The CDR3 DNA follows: TGTGCCAGTAGTATCCAGCTGGGACAGGGAGGTGGCTACACCTTC. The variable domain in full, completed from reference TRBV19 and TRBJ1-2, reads DGGITQSPKYLFRKEGQNVTLSCEQNLNHDAMYWYRQDPGQGLRLIYYSQIVNDFQKGDIAEGYSVSREKKESFPLTVTSAQKNPTAFYLCASSIQLGQGGGYTFGSGTRLTVV.

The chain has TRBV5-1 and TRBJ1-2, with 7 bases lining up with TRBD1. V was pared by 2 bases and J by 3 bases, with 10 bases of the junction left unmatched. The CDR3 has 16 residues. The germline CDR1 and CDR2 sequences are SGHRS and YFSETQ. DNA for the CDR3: TGCGCCAGCAGCTTCGGGAGACAGGGAGCTTACTATGGCTACACCTTC. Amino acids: CASSFGRQGAYYGYTF.

The CDR3 DNA is TGTGCCAGCTCACCAGGGACTAGCGGTTCCTCACTTTTCCAAGAGACCCAGTACTTC. It specifies CASSPGTSGSSLFQETQYF. The chain couples TRBV18 to TRBJ2-5; 11 bases map to TRBD2. With 2 bases clipped from V and 1 base from J, the junction kept 12 bases outside the gene matches. CDR1 is KGHSH and CDR2 is LQKENI in the germline V gene. The CDR3 extends over 19 amino acids.

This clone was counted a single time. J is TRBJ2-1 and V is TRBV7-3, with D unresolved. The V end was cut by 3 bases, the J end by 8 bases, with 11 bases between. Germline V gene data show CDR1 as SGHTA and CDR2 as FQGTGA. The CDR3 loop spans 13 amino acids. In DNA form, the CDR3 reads TGTGCCAGCAGCTTGAACTTGCGTGATGAGCAGTTCTTC. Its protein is CASSLNLRDEQFF.

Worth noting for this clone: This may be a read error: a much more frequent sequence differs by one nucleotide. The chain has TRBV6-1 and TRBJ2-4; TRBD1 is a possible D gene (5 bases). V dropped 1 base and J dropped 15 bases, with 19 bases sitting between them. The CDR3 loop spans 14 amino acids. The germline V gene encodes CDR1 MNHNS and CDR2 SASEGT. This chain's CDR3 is CASSEGRVRIWPYF. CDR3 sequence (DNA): TGTGCCAGCAGTGAAGGCAGGGTCCGAATATGGCCGTACTTC.

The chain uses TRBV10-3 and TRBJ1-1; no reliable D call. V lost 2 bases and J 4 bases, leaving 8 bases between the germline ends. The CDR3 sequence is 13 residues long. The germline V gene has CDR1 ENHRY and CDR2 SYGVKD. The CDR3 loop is CAISESPPTEAFF. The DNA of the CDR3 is TGTGCCATCAGTGAGAGCCCTCCCACTGAAGCTTTCTTT.

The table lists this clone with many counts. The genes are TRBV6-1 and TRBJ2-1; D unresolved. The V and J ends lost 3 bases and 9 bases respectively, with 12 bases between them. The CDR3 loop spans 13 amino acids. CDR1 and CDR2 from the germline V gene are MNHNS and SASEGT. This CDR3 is CASSDNLVAEQFF. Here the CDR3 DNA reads TGTGCCAGCAGTGATAATCTGGTGGCTGAGCAGTTCTTC.

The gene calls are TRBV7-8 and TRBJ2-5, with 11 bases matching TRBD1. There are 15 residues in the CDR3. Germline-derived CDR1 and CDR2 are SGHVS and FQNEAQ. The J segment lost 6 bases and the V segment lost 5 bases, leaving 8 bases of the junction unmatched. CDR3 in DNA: TGTGCCAGCAGCCCCAGGACAGGGGGCTTGAAGACCCAGTACTTC. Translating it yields CASSPRTGGLKTQYF.

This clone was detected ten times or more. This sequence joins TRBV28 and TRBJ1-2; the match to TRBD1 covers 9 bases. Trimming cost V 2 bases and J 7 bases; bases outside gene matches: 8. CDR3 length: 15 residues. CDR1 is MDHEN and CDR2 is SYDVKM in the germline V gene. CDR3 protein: CASSLGNRGQGGYTF. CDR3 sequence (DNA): TGTGCCAGCAGTTTAGGGAACAGGGGGCAAGGTGGCTACACCTTC.

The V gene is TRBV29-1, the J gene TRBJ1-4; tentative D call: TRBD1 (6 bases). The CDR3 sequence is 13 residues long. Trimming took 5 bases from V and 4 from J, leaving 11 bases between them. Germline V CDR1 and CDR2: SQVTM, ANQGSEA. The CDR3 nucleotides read TGCAGCGTTCGACGGGACATTAATGAAAAACTGTTTTTT. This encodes CSVRRDINEKLFF.

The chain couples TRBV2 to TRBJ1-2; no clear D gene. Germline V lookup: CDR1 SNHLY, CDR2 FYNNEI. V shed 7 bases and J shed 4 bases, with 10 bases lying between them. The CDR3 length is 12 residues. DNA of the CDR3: TGTGCCAGCAAGATTGTCGGCTATGGCTACACCTTC. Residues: CASKIVGYGYTF.

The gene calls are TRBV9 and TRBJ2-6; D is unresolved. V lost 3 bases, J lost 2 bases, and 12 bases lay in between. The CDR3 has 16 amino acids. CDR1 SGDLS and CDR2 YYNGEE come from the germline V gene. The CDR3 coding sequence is TGTGCCAGCAGCGAGGGTAGGGTCCCTGGGGCCAACGTCCTGACTTTC. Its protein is CASSEGRVPGANVLTF.

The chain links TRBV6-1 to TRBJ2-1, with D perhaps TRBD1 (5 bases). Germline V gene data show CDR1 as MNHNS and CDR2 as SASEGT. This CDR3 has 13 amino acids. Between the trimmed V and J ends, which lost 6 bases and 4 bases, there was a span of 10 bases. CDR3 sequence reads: CASRDNIYNEQFF. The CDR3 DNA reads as TGTGCCAGCAGGGACAACATTTACAATGAGCAGTTCTTC.

The CDR3, as DNA: TGTGCCACCGCACAGAATCGCGGAGAAAAACTGTTTTTT. This codes for CATAQNRGEKLFF. This chain uses TRBV6-1 with TRBJ1-4; D gene uncertain. Trimming took off 10 bases at V and 8 bases at J, with 17 bases between the two ends. Germline V CDR1 and CDR2: MNHNS, SASEGT. The CDR3 extends over 13 amino acids.

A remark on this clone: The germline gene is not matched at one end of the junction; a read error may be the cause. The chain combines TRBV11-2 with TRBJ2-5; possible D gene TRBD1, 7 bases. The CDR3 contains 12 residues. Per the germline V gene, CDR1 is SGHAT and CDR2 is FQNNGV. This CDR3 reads CASSLGRTGEDF. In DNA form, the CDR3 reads TGTGCCAGCAGCTTAGGTCGCACAGGGGAGGACTTC.

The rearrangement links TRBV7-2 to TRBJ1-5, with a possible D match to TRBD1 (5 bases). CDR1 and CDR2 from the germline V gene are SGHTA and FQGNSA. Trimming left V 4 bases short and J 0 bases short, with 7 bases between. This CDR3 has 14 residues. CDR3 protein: CASSYDSSNQPQHF. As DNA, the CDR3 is TGTGCCAGCAGCTACGACAGTAGCAATCAGCCCCAGCATTTT. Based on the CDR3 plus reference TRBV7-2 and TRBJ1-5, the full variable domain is GAGVSQSPSNKVTEKGKDVELRCDPISGHTALYWYRQSLGQGLEFLIYFQGNSAPDKSGLPSDRFSAERTGGSVSTLTIQRTQQEDSAVYLCASSYDSSNQPQHFGDGTRLSIL.

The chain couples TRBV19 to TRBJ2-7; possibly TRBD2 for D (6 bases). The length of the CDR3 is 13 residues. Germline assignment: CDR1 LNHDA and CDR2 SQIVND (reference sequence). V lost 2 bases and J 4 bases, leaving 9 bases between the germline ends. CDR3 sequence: CASSIQEGYEQYF. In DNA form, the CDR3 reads TGTGCCAGTAGTATACAGGAGGGATACGAGCAGTACTTC.

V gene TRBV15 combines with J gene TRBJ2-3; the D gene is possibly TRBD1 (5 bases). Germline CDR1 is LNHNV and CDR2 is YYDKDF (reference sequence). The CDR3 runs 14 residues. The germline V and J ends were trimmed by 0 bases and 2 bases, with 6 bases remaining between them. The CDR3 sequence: CATSREGDTDTQYF. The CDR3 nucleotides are TGTGCCACCAGCAGAGAAGGGGACACAGATACGCAGTATTTT. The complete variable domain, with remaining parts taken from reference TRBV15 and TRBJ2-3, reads DAMVIQNPRYQVTQFGKPVTLSCSQTLNHNVMYWYQQKSSQAPKLLFHYYDKDFNNEADTPDNFQSRRPNTSFCFLDIRSPGLGDTAMYLCATSREGDTDTQYFGPGTRLTVL.

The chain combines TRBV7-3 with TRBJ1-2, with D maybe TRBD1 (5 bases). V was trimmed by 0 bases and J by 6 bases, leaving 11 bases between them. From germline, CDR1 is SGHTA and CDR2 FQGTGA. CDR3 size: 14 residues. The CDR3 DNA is TGTGCCAGCAGCTTAACGGCACAGGACCATGGCTACACCTTC. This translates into CASSLTAQDHGYTF.

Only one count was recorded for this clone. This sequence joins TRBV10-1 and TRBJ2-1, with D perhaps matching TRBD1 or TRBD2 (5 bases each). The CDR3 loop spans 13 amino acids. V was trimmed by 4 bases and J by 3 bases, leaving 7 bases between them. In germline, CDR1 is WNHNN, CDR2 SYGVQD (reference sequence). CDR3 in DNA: TGCGCCAGCAGTGCGGGACGCTACAATGAGCAGTTCTTC. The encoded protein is CASSAGRYNEQFF.

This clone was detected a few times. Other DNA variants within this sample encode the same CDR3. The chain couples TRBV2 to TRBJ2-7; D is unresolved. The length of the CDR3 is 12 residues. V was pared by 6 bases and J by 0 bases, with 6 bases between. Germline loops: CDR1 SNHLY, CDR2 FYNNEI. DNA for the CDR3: TGTGCCAGCAGGGATAGCTCCTACGAGCAGTACTTC. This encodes CASRDSSYEQYF.

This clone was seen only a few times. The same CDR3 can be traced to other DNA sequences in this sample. The CDR3 sequence is CASSVGEGNIQYF. For the CDR3, the DNA is TGTGCCAGCAGCGTAGGGGAAGGTAACATTCAGTACTTC. The chain is built from TRBV9 and TRBJ2-4; D remains ambiguous. Germline V CDR1 and CDR2: SGDLS, YYNGEE. This CDR3 has 13 residues. The ends were cut back, 0 bases at V and 7 bases at J, with 8 bases in the middle.

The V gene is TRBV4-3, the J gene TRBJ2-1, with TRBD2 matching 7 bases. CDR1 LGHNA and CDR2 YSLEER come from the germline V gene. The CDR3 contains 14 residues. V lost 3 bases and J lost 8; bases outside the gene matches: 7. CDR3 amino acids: CASSQSLAEYEQFF. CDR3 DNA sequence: TGCGCCAGCAGCCAGAGTCTAGCGGAATATGAGCAGTTCTTC.

The CDR3 DNA follows: TGCGCCAGCAAACCAGGGGCGCCTGAGGTTGGCTACACCTTC. Protein product: CASKPGAPEVGYTF. The chain is built from TRBV5-1 and TRBJ1-2, with D perhaps TRBD1 (6 bases). Germline V gene sequence: CDR1 SGHRS, CDR2 YFSETQ. CDR3 size: 14 residues. Trimming stripped 6 bases from V and 7 bases from J, with 19 bases between. The whole variable domain, filled in from reference TRBV5-1 and TRBJ1-2, reads KAGVTQTPRYLIKTRGQQVTLSCSPISGHRSVSWYQQTPGQGLQFLFEYFSETQRNKGNFPGRFSGRQFSNSRSEMNVSTLELGDSALYLCASKPGAPEVGYTFGSGTRLTVV.

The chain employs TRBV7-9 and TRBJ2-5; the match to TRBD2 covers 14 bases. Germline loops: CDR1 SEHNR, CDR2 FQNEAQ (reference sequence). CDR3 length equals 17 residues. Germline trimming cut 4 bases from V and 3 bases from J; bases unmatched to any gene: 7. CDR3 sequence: CASSSRLAGGPEETQYF. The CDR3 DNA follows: TGTGCCAGCAGCTCGAGACTAGCGGGAGGGCCGGAAGAGACCCAGTACTTC.